Below, 9 T cell receptor beta chains from the same sample are listed, as sequenced in a study of T-cell memory formation after mild COVID-19. TCRdb re-derived calls from the 5' RACE reads in MiXCR, one entry per CDR3 protein. The sample has hundreds of thousands of distinct CDR3 sequences; about 16% are singletons. Source material: PBMCs or a T cell subset sorted from them (not recorded which). These receptors all stem from a man aged 18 to 30 who had mild COVID-19 (a few samples of this study predate the infection). Cell type and time point are not known.

J is TRBJ2-3 and V is TRBV6-6, with 9 positions matching TRBD2. The CDR3 spans 18 residues. After removal of 4 bases from V and 0 bases from J, the junction contained 11 bases not matched to a gene. Germline loops: CDR1 MNHNY, CDR2 SVGAGI (reference sequence). The CDR3 loop reads CASSSPRLAVSSTDTQYF. The CDR3 DNA is TGTGCCAGCAGTTCCCCCCGACTAGCGGTATCTAGCACAGATACGCAGTATTTT.

This chain links TRBV7-8 with TRBJ1-2; 10 positions match TRBD1. Trimming removed 5 bases from V and 2 bases from J; junction bases left unmatched: 5. The germline V gene encodes CDR1 SGHVS and CDR2 FQNEAQ. This CDR3 has 15 residues. The CDR3 bases are TGTGCCAGCAGCACCCGACAGGGGGCGAACTATGGCTACACCTTC. Translating it yields CASSTRQGANYGYTF.

This clonotype has a handful of counts. The chain joins TRBV29-1 to TRBJ2-3, with 7 bases that match TRBD1. This CDR3 has 13 amino acids. Germline V CDR1 and CDR2: SQVTM, ANQGSEA. V shed 7 bases, J shed 5 bases, and the junction held 9 bases outside the gene matches. In nucleotides, the CDR3 is TGCAGCGCCGTGACAGGGCCCGAAGATACGCAGTATTTT. The encoded protein is CSAVTGPEDTQYF.

CDR3 sequence: CASIGQSNEQFF. The DNA of the CDR3 is TGTGCCAGCATCGGGCAGAGCAATGAGCAGTTCTTC. The chain recombines TRBV28 with TRBJ2-1; D is unclear. CDR1 and CDR2 from the germline V gene are MDHEN and SYDVKM. V was cut by 7 bases and J by 6 bases, with 10 bases left in between. The CDR3 length is 12 residues.

This clonotype was observed a handful of times. This chain uses TRBV27 with TRBJ2-7; TRBD1 aligns across 7 bases. V shed 3 bases, J shed 3 bases, and the junction held 5 bases outside the gene matches. From germline, CDR1 is MNHEY and CDR2 SMNVEV (reference sequence). CDR3 length: 14 residues. The CDR3 is CASSFGTADYEQYF. The CDR3 DNA follows: TGTGCCAGCAGTTTCGGGACAGCTGACTACGAGCAGTACTTC.

This clonotype has just a few counts. This sequence joins TRBV3-1 and TRBJ2-5, with 9 positions matching TRBD2. CDR3 length equals 18 residues. Germline V gene data show CDR1 as LGHDT and CDR2 as YNNKEL (reference sequence). Trimming cost V 0 bases and J 1 base; bases outside gene matches: 9. The CDR3 region is CASSQDRLADRRQETQYF. The CDR3 DNA reads as TGTGCCAGCAGCCAAGATCGACTAGCGGACCGTCGCCAAGAGACCCAGTACTTC.

V is TRBV29-1 and J is TRBJ2-5; 15 bases align to TRBD2. V gave up 2 bases and J gave up 8 bases; unmatched junction bases: 6. The CDR3 length is 15 residues. CDR1 and CDR2 from the germline V gene are SQVTM and ANQGSEA. CDR3 residues: CSVENSGLAGGTQYF. Here the CDR3 DNA reads TGCAGCGTTGAAAACTCGGGACTAGCGGGGGGAACCCAGTACTTC.

The V call is TRBV7-3, the J call TRBJ2-1; 9 nucleotides agree with TRBD2. This CDR3 is 15 amino acids long. Trimming removed 4 bases from V and 4 bases from J; junction bases left unmatched: 5. Per the germline V gene, CDR1 is SGHTA and CDR2 is FQGTGA. CDR3 sequence reads: CASSSRTSAYNEQFF. The CDR3 coding sequence is TGTGCCAGCAGCTCAAGGACTAGCGCGTACAATGAGCAGTTCTTC.

The chain employs TRBV5-1 and TRBJ1-6; D is ambiguous. Germline V lookup: CDR1 SGHRS, CDR2 YFSETQ. The length of the CDR3 is 15 residues. V was trimmed by 0 bases and J by 8 bases, leaving 12 bases between them. The CDR3 region is CASSLAVRTDSPLHF. CDR3 nucleotide sequence: TGCGCCAGCAGCTTGGCCGTTAGGACGGATTCACCCCTCCACTTT.